Each of the 24 T cell receptor beta chains below was sequenced from the same sample in a study of shared clonotypes between healthy human individuals. Naive CD8 populations comprised CD45RO-negative cells positively selected for CCR7, excluding terminally differentiated effector memory CD45RA+ cells. The assay was immunoSEQ multiplex PCR, and TCRdb's table has in-frame clones only and misses some. Altogether millions of clones are present, roughly 91% being singletons, with the ten largest covering 1.5% to 2%. The sequencing sample was made of naive CD8+ T cells from PBMCs. Receptors were obtained from a young man in good health. Some clones in this sample may be carry-over from other donors' samples.

The chain combines TRBV28 with TRBJ2-7; 8 bases are a match to TRBD1. CDR3 length: 16 residues. Germline values: CDR1 MDHEN, CDR2 SYDVKM. V dropped 6 bases and J dropped 0; count of bases not matched to a gene: 10. In DNA form, the CDR3 reads TGTGCCAGCAGCCGATACAGGGGGATTACCTCCTACGAGCAGTACTTC. Its protein is CASSRYRGITSYEQYF. The full variable domain, with the rest looked up from reference TRBV28 and TRBJ2-7, is DVKVTQSSRYLVKRTGEKVFLECVQDMDHENMFWYRQDPGLGLRLIYFSYDVKMKEKGDIPEGYSVSREKKERFSLILESASTNQTSMYLCASSRYRGITSYEQYFGPGTRLTVT.

To note about this clone: A much larger clonotype is one base distant, so this may be a read error. The chain is built from TRBV7-6 and TRBJ1-1; D is unresolved. Germline V CDR1 and CDR2: SGHVS, FNYEAQ. The CDR3 sequence is 13 residues long. V shed 2 bases and J shed 1 base, with 5 bases lying between them. The CDR3 is CASSLRGNTEAFF. The CDR3, as DNA: TGTGCCAGCAGCTTACGGGGGAACACTGAAGCTTTCTTT.

The rearrangement joins TRBV6-6 to TRBJ2-2, with D possibly being TRBD1 (6 bases). This CDR3 comprises 16 residues. Trimming took off 5 bases at V and 3 bases at J, with 16 bases between the two ends. Germline V gene lookup returns CDR1 MNHNY and CDR2 SVGAGI (reference sequence). The CDR3 reads CASSGTGWSDTGELFF. The CDR3 DNA reads as TGTGCCAGCAGTGGCACAGGGTGGTCGGACACCGGGGAGCTGTTTTTT.

A word on this clone: The sample carries other DNA sequences with the same CDR3. This chain uses TRBV7-9 with TRBJ1-1; D gene uncertain. Germline V lookup: CDR1 SEHNR, CDR2 FQNEAQ (reference sequence). Trimming pared 1 base from V and 7 bases from J, leaving 7 bases between. This CDR3 is 12 amino acids long. The CDR3 protein is CASSLGEGEAFF. CDR3 in DNA: TGTGCCAGCAGCTTAGGTGAGGGTGAAGCTTTCTTT.

Of note for this clone: Other DNA sequences in the sample encode the same CDR3. The chain couples TRBV27 to TRBJ2-3; TRBD2 aligns across 7 bases. The length of the CDR3 is 13 residues. Germline CDR1 MNHEY, CDR2 SMNVEV (reference sequence). Losses at the gene ends were 2 bases for V and 4 bases for J; bases not matched to a gene: 0. The CDR3 nucleotides are TGTGCCAGCAGTTTACGGGGGGCAGATACGCAGTATTTT. It yields the protein CASSLRGADTQYF.

The rearrangement joins TRBV19 to TRBJ1-4, with 7 bases identical to TRBD1. Trimming removed 6 bases from V and 8 bases from J; junction bases left unmatched: 9. This CDR3 spans 14 amino acids. The germline CDR1 and CDR2 sequences are LNHDA and SQIVND (reference sequence). The CDR3 is CASRKRQGVEKLFF. DNA for the CDR3: TGTGCCAGTAGGAAACGACAGGGAGTAGAAAAACTGTTTTTT.

A single count supports this clone. V and J are TRBV7-9 and TRBJ2-7; 10 nucleotides match TRBD2. J gave up 3 bases and V 5 bases, and 10 bases lay outside the gene matches. CDR1 is SEHNR, CDR2 FQNEAQ, per germline (reference sequence). The CDR3 extends over 16 amino acids. Here the CDR3 DNA reads TGTGCCAGCAGCCCTCGCGGGACTAGCGCATTCTACGAGCAGTACTTC. This sequence encodes CASSPRGTSAFYEQYF.

This chain connects TRBV5-1 to TRBJ2-1, with D perhaps assigned TRBD1 or TRBD2 (5 bases each). The CDR3 sequence is 18 residues long. Germline assignment: CDR1 SGHRS and CDR2 YFSETQ. V shed 0 bases and J shed 6 bases, with 22 bases lying between them. CDR3 DNA sequence: TGCGCCAGCAGCTTGGTCCCTCTGGCAGGTGGGGGTCTCAATGAGCAGTTCTTC. Translated: CASSLVPLAGGGLNEQFF.

The genes are TRBV13 and TRBJ1-3; 7 positions agree with TRBD1. CDR1 PRHDT and CDR2 FYEKMQ come from the germline V gene (reference sequence). This CDR3 has 15 amino acids. The junction had 7 bases not matched to a gene; V was cut back by 8 bases and J by 0 bases. CDR3 protein: CASGNDRDSGNTIYF. CDR3 nucleotide sequence: TGTGCCAGCGGAAACGACAGGGACTCTGGAAACACCATATATTTT.

About this clone: Other DNA sequences within the sample encode an identical CDR3. This chain connects TRBV28 to TRBJ1-5; tentatively, D is TRBD1 (6 bases). The CDR3 loop spans 13 amino acids. Trimming shortened V by 3 bases and J by 6 bases, and 9 bases separated the two germline ends. CDR1 and CDR2 (germline): MDHEN, SYDVKM. In nucleotides, the CDR3 is TGTGCCAGCAGTTTTAGGGGGGGTCAGCCCCAGCATTTT. Its protein is CASSFRGGQPQHF.

On this clone itself: The same CDR3 can be traced to other DNA sequences in this sample. The CDR3 DNA sequence: TGTGCCAGCTCACCTGACAGCAGCTACGAGCAGTACTTC. Protein product: CASSPDSSYEQYF. The chain combines TRBV18 with TRBJ2-7; perhaps TRBD1 as D (5 bases). Per germline, CDR1 KGHSH and CDR2 LQKENI. Trimming left V 3 bases short and J 3 bases short, with 9 bases between. This CDR3 has 13 residues.

On this clone: Other DNA variants within this sample encode the same CDR3. The rearrangement joins TRBV9 to TRBJ2-2; D uncertain. The CDR3 spans 13 residues. V lost 2 bases, J lost 3 bases, and 5 bases lay in between. CDR1 SGDLS and CDR2 YYNGEE come from the germline V gene. DNA of the CDR3: TGTGCCAGCAGCGTTTCGGACACCGGGGAGCTGTTTTTT. Translating it yields CASSVSDTGELFF.

V usage is TRBV14 and J usage is TRBJ2-5; TRBD2 matches at 10 bases. The CDR3 totals 17 residues. The J segment lost 1 base and the V segment lost 1 base, leaving 6 bases of the junction unmatched. The germline V gene encodes CDR1 SGHDN and CDR2 FVKESK. CDR3 protein: CASSQGAWTSGQETQYF. CDR3 nucleotides: TGTGCCAGCAGCCAAGGCGCTTGGACTAGCGGCCAAGAGACCCAGTACTTC.

The genes are TRBV5-6 and TRBJ2-7; TRBD1 is a possible D gene (7 bases). Germline V CDR1 and CDR2: SGHDT, YYEEEE. CDR3 length: 15 amino acids. V lost 4 bases and J 7 bases, leaving 21 bases between the germline ends. Written as DNA, the CDR3 is TGTGCCAGCAGCGCCGGGACAGAGTACGGGGGTGAGCAGTACTTC. It is translated as CASSAGTEYGGEQYF. Full variable domain (rest looked up from reference TRBV5-6 and TRBJ2-7): DAGVTQSPTHLIKTRGQQVTLRCSPKSGHDTVSWYQQALGQGPQFIFQYYEEEERQRGNFPDRFSGHQFPNYSSELNVNALLLGDSALYLCASSAGTEYGGEQYFGPGTRLTVT.

The DNA of the CDR3 is TGTGCCAGCTCACCACCGCGACTAGCGGGAATCTCCTACGAGCAGTACTTC. Translation: CASSPPRLAGISYEQYF. This sequence joins TRBV18 and TRBJ2-7; TRBD2 aligns across 11 bases. With V trimmed by 0 bases and J by 0 bases, 4 bases remained unmatched. Germline V gives CDR1 KGHSH, CDR2 LQKENI. This CDR3 spans 17 amino acids. Full variable domain (rest looked up from reference TRBV18 and TRBJ2-7): NAGVMQNPRHLVRRRGQEARLRCSPMKGHSHVYWYRQLPEEGLKFMVYLQKENIIDESGMPKERFSAEFPKEGPSILRIQQVVRGDSAAYFCASSPPRLAGISYEQYFGPGTRLTVT.

Concerning this clone: Within the sample, other DNA sequences also encode this same CDR3. The V gene is TRBV9, the J gene TRBJ2-7; 8 bases match TRBD1. Germline V gene sequence: CDR1 SGDLS, CDR2 YYNGEE. Losses at the gene ends were 0 bases for V and 4 bases for J; bases not matched to a gene: 3. There are 14 residues in the CDR3. The CDR3 spells CASSVGDRTYEQYF. CDR3 in DNA: TGTGCCAGCAGCGTAGGGGACAGGACGTACGAGCAGTACTTC.

This clone was counted a single time. Additional DNA sequences in this sample encode the identical CDR3. The chain employs TRBV27 and TRBJ2-7; possibly TRBD2 for D (5 bases). The CDR3 runs to 14 residues. Between the trimmed V and J ends, which lost 2 bases and 2 bases, there was a span of 10 bases. The germline gives CDR1 MNHEY, CDR2 SMNVEV (reference sequence). In nucleotides, the CDR3 is TGTGCCAGCAGTTTAGGAGGCAGCACCTACGAGCAGTACTTC. It is translated as CASSLGGSTYEQYF.

The chain carries TRBV9 and TRBJ2-7; no definite D call. V shed 3 bases and J shed 4 bases, with 11 bases lying between them. Germline-derived CDR1 and CDR2 are SGDLS and YYNGEE. This CDR3 has 13 amino acids. The CDR3 loop reads CASSGPPAYEQYF. The CDR3 coding sequence is TGTGCCAGCAGCGGACCCCCAGCATACGAGCAGTACTTC.

The chain employs TRBV7-9 and TRBJ2-5, with TRBD1 identical over 12 bases. Germline V gene lookup returns CDR1 SEHNR and CDR2 FQNEAQ (reference sequence). With V trimmed by 6 bases and J by 2 bases, 13 bases remained unmatched. CDR3 length: 18 amino acids. This CDR3 is CASSQRWGTGGPQETQYF. In nucleotides, the CDR3 is TGTGCCAGCAGTCAACGGTGGGGGACAGGGGGCCCTCAAGAGACCCAGTACTTC.

The chain uses TRBV5-5 and TRBJ1-2; D uncertain. Germline lookup yields CDR1 SGHKS and CDR2 YYEKEE (reference sequence). Trimming pared 0 bases from V and 2 bases from J, leaving 8 bases between. This CDR3 contains 14 residues. The CDR3 DNA is TGTGCCAGCAGCTTGGACGAGGGAAACTATGGCTACACCTTC. Protein product: CASSLDEGNYGYTF.

Turning to this clone: A junction end diverges from the germline sequence, so it may reflect a read error. Other DNA sequences in the same sample also yield this CDR3. The rearrangement links TRBV7-9 to TRBJ2-1; 7 bases fit TRBD2. The CDR3 length is 15 residues. Per germline, CDR1 SEHNR and CDR2 FQNEAQ (reference sequence). In DNA, the CDR3 is TGTGCCAGCAGCCTAGCGGTTAGCTCCTACAATGAGCAGTTCTTC. It specifies CASSLAVSSYNEQFF.

This clone was observed once. Other DNA sequences in this sample translate to the same CDR3. The chain links TRBV9 to TRBJ2-7, with TRBD1 matching 7 bases. V dropped 2 bases and J dropped 2; count of bases not matched to a gene: 4. In germline, CDR1 is SGDLS, CDR2 YYNGEE. The CDR3 consists of 14 residues. CDR3 sequence reads: CASSVGDRAYEQYF. As DNA, the CDR3 is TGTGCCAGCAGCGTGGGGGACAGAGCCTACGAGCAGTACTTC.

The V and J genes are TRBV4-2 and TRBJ2-1; possible D gene TRBD2, 5 bases. The CDR3 totals 16 residues. The V end was cut by 0 bases, the J end by 5 bases, with 14 bases between. From germline, CDR1 is LGHNA and CDR2 YNFKEQ. In DNA, the CDR3 is TGTGCCAGCAGCCAAGATGGCCCGGACTTCAACAATGAGCAGTTCTTC. Its translation is CASSQDGPDFNNEQFF.

The chain employs TRBV7-6 and TRBJ2-7; TRBD2 might be the D (6 bases). This CDR3 spans 17 amino acids. CDR1 is SGHVS, CDR2 FNYEAQ, per germline. Trimming removed 5 bases from V and 7 bases from J, with 27 bases in between. CDR3 sequence (DNA): TGTGCCAGCAGCCCGCGGGACTCAAGCCCGCATTTGAGAGAGCAGTACTTC. Protein sequence: CASSPRDSSPHLREQYF. Full variable domain (missing parts from reference TRBV7-6 and TRBJ2-7): GAGVSQSPRYKVTKRGQDVALRCDPISGHVSLYWYRQALGQGPEFLTYFNYEAQQDKSGLPNDRFSAERPEGSISTLTIQRTEQRDSAMYRCASSPRDSSPHLREQYFGPGTRLTVT.